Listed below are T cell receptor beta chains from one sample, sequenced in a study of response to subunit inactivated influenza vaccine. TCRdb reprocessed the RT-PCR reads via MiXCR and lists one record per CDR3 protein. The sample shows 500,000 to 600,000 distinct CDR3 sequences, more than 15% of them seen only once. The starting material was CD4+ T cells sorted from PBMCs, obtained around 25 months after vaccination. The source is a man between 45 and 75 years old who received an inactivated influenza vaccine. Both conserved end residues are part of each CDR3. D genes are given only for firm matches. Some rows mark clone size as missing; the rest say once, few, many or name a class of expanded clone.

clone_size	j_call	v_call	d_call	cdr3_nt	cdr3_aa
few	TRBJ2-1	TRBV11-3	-	TGTGCCAGCAGTCAACACAATGAGCAGTTCTTC	CASSQHNEQFF
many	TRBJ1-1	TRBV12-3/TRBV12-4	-	TGTGCCAGCAGTTTAGTACAAGTCGGCGACACTGAAGCTTTCTTT	CASSLVQVGDTEAFF
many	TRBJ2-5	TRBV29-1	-	TGCAGCGGCAGGGCGGTAGAGACCCAGTACTTC	CSGRAVETQYF
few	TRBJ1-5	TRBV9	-	TGTGCCAGCAATGACGGGACTAGCAATCAGCCCCAGCATTTT	CASNDGTSNQPQHF
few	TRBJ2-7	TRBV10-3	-	TGTGCCATCAGTGCAGCTCTATACGAGCAGTACTTC	CAISAALYEQYF
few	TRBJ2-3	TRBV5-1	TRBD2	TGCGCCAGCAGCACAGGACTAGGCACAGATACGCAGTATTTT	CASSTGLGTDTQYF
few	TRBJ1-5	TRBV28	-	TGTGCCAGCAGACAAGGGGGGGGAGGTCAGCCCCAGCATTTT	CASRQGGGGQPQHF
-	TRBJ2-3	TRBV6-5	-	TGTGCCAGCAGTTACTCGTTTTCTGGGGGTCGGGCAGATACGCAGTATTTT	CASSYSFSGGRADTQYF
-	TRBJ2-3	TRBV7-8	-	TGTGCCAGCAGCTTAATCTTTCTAGCCGGCACAGATACGCAGTATTTT	CASSLIFLAGTDTQYF
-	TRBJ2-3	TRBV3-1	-	TGTGCCAGCAGCCTAACTCCACTAGTCTCGAGGCCTCCAACGCAGTATTTT	CASSLTPLVSRPPTQYF
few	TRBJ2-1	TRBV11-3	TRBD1	TGTGCCAGCAGCCCACGGGACAGGGAGAATGAGCAGTTCTTC	CASSPRDRENEQFF
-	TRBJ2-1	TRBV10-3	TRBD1	TGTGCCATCAGATGGACAGGGAAAGGCAATGAGCAGTTCTTC	CAIRWTGKGNEQFF
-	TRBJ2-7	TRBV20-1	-	TGCAGTGCTAGGGAGAGTAGCGCAAACTACGAGCAGTACTTC	CSARESSANYEQYF
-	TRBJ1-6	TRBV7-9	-	TGTGCCAGCAGCTTGGGGGGGAGAGGATCACCCCTCCACTTT	CASSLGGRGSPLHF
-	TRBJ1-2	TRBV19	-	TGTGCCAGTAGTCGGACAAGAGCCTATGGCTACACCTTC	CASSRTRAYGYTF
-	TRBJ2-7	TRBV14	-	TGTGCCAGCAGCCAAGTGGGCTTATACGAGCAGTACTTC	CASSQVGLYEQYF
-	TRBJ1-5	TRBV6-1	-	TGTGCCAGCAGTAGGGACGGGCAGTGGCAGCCCCAGCATTTT	CASSRDGQWQPQHF
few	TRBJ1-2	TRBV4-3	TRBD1	TGCGCCAGCAGCCAAGTCGGACAGGGAAACGGCTACACCTTC	CASSQVGQGNGYTF
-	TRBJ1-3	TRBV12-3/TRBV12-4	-	TGTGCCAGCAGTTTGTCGTTCGGAGGGATCTCTGGAAACACCATATATTTT	CASSLSFGGISGNTIYF
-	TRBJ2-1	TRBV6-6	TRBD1	TGTGCCAGCAGATTCAGCCGGGACAGCCAGTTCTTC	CASRFSRDSQFF
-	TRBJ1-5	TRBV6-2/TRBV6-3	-	TGTGCCAGCAGTCCCGGGGGAGGGTATCAGCCCCAGCATTTT	CASSPGGGYQPQHF
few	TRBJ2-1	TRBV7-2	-	TGTGCCAGCAGCTTAGTAGGGTGGAGCTCCTACAATGAGCAGTTCTTC	CASSLVGWSSYNEQFF
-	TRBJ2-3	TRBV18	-	TGTGCCAGCTCACCAGCCATGGGGACGGGCACAGATACGCAGTATTTT	CASSPAMGTGTDTQYF
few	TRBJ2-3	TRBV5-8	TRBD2	TGTGCCAGCAGCTTGTCGCGGGGGTCCACAGATACGCAGTATTTT	CASSLSRGSTDTQYF